This TCR beta chain was retrieved from a study of blood T cell repertoires in COVID-19. The CDR3 covers 16 residues. Sequencing used immunoSEQ multiplex PCR; TCRdb keeps in-frame clones, though not all of them. The table has roughly 100,000 clones, roughly 80% seen once. The sequencing input was peripheral blood. The rearrangement links TRBV12-2 to TRBJ1-2; the table's D call of TRBD1 was not tested on the DNA. TRBV12-2 is reported as a pseudogene. The clonotype comes from a woman of 80 years or more with acute or convalescent COVID-19. The CDR3 protein is CASRLADRVGVYGYTF. Here the CDR3 DNA reads TGTGCAAGTCGCTTAGCTGACAGGGTCGGGGTCTATGGCTACACCTTC.